This T cell receptor (beta chain) was documented in a study of shared clonotypes between healthy human individuals. General study points: Larger estimated richness was generally seen in naive subsets than in memory subsets.

As concerns this clone: Its antigen is not identified.

Donors, healthy HIV-negative adults, lacked recent acute infections or vaccinations. All donors were Caucasian adults living in Nashville, Tennessee. Once extracted for a subset, genomic DNA was divided evenly among several immunoSEQ plates. Profiled with immunoSEQ multiplex PCR; TCRdb holds only in-frame clones, not every one. The sample consists of approximately 2.5 million clones, approximately 94% of them appearing once. Trimming removed 8 bases from V and 10 bases from J; junction bases left unmatched: 10. Per germline, CDR1 MDHEN and CDR2 SYDVKM. The CDR3 loop spans 13 amino acids. The chain is built from TRBV28 and TRBJ1-1; 10 positions agree with TRBD1. This receptor was identified in a man younger than 30 in good health. Some clones in this sample may be carry-over from other donors' samples. Input material: naive CD4+ T cells from PBMCs. The subset denotes: CD45RA+ positively selected. The CDR3 region is CASGGTGEVRAFF. The CDR3 coding sequence is TGTGCCAGCGGGGGGACAGGGGAGGTTCGAGCTTTCTTT.